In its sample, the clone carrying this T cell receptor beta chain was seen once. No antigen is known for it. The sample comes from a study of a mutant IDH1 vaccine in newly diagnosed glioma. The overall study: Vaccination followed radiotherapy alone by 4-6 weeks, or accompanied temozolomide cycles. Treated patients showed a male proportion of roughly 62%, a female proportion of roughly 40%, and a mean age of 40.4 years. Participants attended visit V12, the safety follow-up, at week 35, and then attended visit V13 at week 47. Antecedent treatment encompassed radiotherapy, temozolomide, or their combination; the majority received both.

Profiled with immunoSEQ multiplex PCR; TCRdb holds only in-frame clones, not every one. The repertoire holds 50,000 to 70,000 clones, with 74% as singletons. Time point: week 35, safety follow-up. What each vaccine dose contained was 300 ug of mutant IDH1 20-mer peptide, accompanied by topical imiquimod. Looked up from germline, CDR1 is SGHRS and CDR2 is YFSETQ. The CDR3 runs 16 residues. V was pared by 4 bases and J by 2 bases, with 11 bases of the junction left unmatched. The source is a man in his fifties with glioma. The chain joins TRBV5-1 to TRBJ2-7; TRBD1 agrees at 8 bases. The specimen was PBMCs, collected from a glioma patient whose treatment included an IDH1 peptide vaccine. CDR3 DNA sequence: TGCGCCAGCAGCCCGGAGGGACAGGACCGTACCTACGAGCAGTACTTC. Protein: CASSPEGQDRTYEQYF.